Listed below are T cell receptor beta chains from one sample, sequenced in a study of blood T cell repertoires in COVID-19. The method was immunoSEQ multiplex PCR; TCRdb's version includes in-frame clones alone and lacks a portion of them. Here the sample spans more than 75,000 clones, roughly 76% being singletons. The source material was peripheral blood. These receptors all come from a woman older than 75 with active or convalescent COVID-19. CDR3s include the opening cysteine and the closing phenylalanine or tryptophan. Fields, in order: J gene, D gene, clone size, V gene, CDR3 DNA, CDR3 protein. D genes are given only for firm matches. Rows give clone size only sometimes, using once, few, many, or a class for an expanded clone.

TRBJ2-3,.,.,TRBV5-1,TGCGCCAGCAAAAACAGGGAATTTGCAGATACGCAGTATTTT,CASKNREFADTQYF
TRBJ2-2,TRBD1,.,TRBV23-1,TGCGCCAGCAGTCACCGGGACAGGGGGCCTAGCGGGGAGCTGTTTTTT,CASSHRDRGPSGELFF
TRBJ2-2,.,.,TRBV11-3,TGTGCCAGCAGCTCCCCGTCCGGGGAGCTGTTTTTT,CASSSPSGELFF
TRBJ2-7,TRBD1,.,TRBV6-5,TGTGCCAGCAGTTACCAAACAGGGGTCACCTACGAGCAGTACTTC,CASSYQTGVTYEQYF
TRBJ1-1,.,.,TRBV25-1,TGTGCCAGCAGTCCGGACTTATTGAACACTGAAGCTTTCTTT,CASSPDLLNTEAFF
TRBJ1-5,.,.,TRBV19,TGTGCCAGTAGTAAGAGTAATAGCAATCAGCCCCAGCATTTT,CASSKSNSNQPQHF
TRBJ1-6,TRBD1,few,TRBV9,TGTGCCAGCGGGGTGGACAGGGTCGGGTCACCCCTCCACTTT,CASGVDRVGSPLHF
TRBJ1-6,.,.,TRBV4-3,TGCGCCAGCAGCTGGGACAAGTCCTCCTATAATTCACCCCTCCACTTT,CASSWDKSSYNSPLHF
TRBJ2-7,.,.,TRBV19,TGTGCCAGTAGTCTAGGCCGAGGCGACGAGCAGTACTTC,CASSLGRGDEQYF
TRBJ2-7,TRBD1,few,TRBV5-4,TGTGCCAGCAGCCCGGTTCAGGGGGCGCGGGGCGAGCAGTACTTC,CASSPVQGARGEQYF
TRBJ2-3,TRBD1,.,TRBV7-2,TGTGCCAGCAGCTTAACAGGGGGCTGGGGAGATACGCAGTATTTT,CASSLTGGWGDTQYF
TRBJ1-5,TRBD1,once,TRBV11-2,TGTGCCAGCAGCAGTACAGGGGTGGGGCCCCAGCATTTT,CASSSTGVGPQHF
TRBJ2-1,.,.,TRBV18,TGTGCCAGCTCACCATTTATGGGCGACCACGCTTCCAATGAGCAGTTCTTC,CASSPFMGDHASNEQFF
TRBJ1-1,TRBD1,.,TRBV2,TGTGCCAGCAGTGGAGACAGGGGTGAGTGGACTGAAGCTTTCTTT,CASSGDRGEWTEAFF
TRBJ1-2,.,once,TRBV10-3,TGTGCCATCAGTGAGCTCGTGGGGGCAGCCCATGGCTACACCTTC,CAISELVGAAHGYTF
TRBJ2-7,TRBD2,.,TRBV5-8,TGTGCCAGTGGGTTAGCGGGAGTCTACGAGCAGTACTTC,CASGLAGVYEQYF
TRBJ2-7,TRBD2,few,TRBV2,TGTGCCAGCAGTGAAACCGGGGCCGAAGGGAGGGCCTCCCGGTACTTC,CASSETGAEGRASRYF
TRBJ2-7,TRBD1,.,TRBV6-2/TRBV6-3,TGTGCCAGCAGTTACCGACAGGGGCGATACTTC,CASSYRQGRYF
TRBJ1-6,.,.,TRBV27,TGTGCCAGCAGTCAACTCTTCAGGGATTCACCCCTCCACTTT,CASSQLFRDSPLHF
TRBJ1-6,.,.,TRBV19,TGTGCCAGTAGTATAGGCGGACAGTCCTATAATTCACCCCTCCACTTT,CASSIGGQSYNSPLHF
TRBJ1-3,TRBD1,once,TRBV5-1,TGCGCCAGCAGCTTGCCGGGACAGGGCCCTGGAAACACCATATATTTT,CASSLPGQGPGNTIYF
TRBJ2-6,.,.,TRBV4-3,TGCGCCAGCAGCCAAGAGACAGCTGACTCTGGGGCCAACGTCCTGACTTTC,CASSQETADSGANVLTF
TRBJ1-1,.,.,TRBV29-1,TGCAGCGTTGATGGGGGGAAGGGGTTGAACACTGAAGCTTTCTTT,CSVDGGKGLNTEAFF
TRBJ2-1,TRBD2,few,TRBV7-9,TGTGCCAGCAGCCAAGGGACTAGCGGGAGTAATGAGCAGTTCTTC,CASSQGTSGSNEQFF
TRBJ2-7,TRBD1,.,TRBV6-2/TRBV6-3,TGTGCCAGCAGTTACTCAGGGGACAGGCCATCATACGAGCAGTACTTC,CASSYSGDRPSYEQYF
TRBJ1-2,TRBD1,few,TRBV7-3,TGTGCCAGCAGCCCCCGGACAGGGGGGGACTATGGCTACACCTTC,CASSPRTGGDYGYTF
TRBJ2-7,.,.,TRBV28,TGTGCCAGCAGTATACAGGTTGGGGAGCAGTACTTC,CASSIQVGEQYF
TRBJ1-1,.,.,TRBV29-1,TGCAGCGTTCGGGTTCACACTGAAGCTTTCTTT,CSVRVHTEAFF
TRBJ2-7,TRBD1,.,TRBV7-8,TGTGCCAGCAGCTTATCCCTTCCTAGGGACAGGGGTAAAGGTGGGACCTACGAGCAGTACTTC,CASSLSLPRDRGKGGTYEQYF
TRBJ1-5,.,once,TRBV27,TGTGCCAGCAGTCCAACTACTCAGGGGCACAATCAGCCCCAGCATTTT,CASSPTTQGHNQPQHF
TRBJ2-2,.,.,TRBV11-2,TGTGCCAGCAGATTAACTCCGGGACAGAACACCGGGGAGCTGTTTTTT,CASRLTPGQNTGELFF
TRBJ1-6,.,.,TRBV19,TGTGCCAGTAGTATGCAGGGGCAGAGGAATTCACCCCTCCACTTT,CASSMQGQRNSPLHF